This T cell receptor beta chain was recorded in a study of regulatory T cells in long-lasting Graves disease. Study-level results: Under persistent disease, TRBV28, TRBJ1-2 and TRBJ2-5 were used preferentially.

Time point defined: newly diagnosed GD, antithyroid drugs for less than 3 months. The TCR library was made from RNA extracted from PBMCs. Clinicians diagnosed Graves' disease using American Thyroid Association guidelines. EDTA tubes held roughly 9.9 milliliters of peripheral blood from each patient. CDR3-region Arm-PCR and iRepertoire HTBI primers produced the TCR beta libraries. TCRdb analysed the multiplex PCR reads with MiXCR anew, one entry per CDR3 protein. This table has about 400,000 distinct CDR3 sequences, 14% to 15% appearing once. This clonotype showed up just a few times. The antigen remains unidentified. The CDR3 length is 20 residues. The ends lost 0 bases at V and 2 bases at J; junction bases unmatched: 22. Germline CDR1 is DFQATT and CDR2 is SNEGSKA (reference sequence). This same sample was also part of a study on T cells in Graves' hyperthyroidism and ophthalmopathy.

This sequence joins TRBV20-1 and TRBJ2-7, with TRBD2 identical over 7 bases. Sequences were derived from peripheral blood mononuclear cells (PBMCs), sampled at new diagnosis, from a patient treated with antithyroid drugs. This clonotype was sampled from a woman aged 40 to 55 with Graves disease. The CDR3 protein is CSAREALSREAPRVPYEQYF. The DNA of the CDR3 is TGCAGTGCTAGAGAGGCATTAAGTCGGGAGGCCCCGAGGGTGCCCTACGAGCAGTACTTC.